The TCR beta chain described here comes from a study of T-cell reconstitution after alpha-beta-depleted transplantation in children. Study-wide results and caveats: Surviving recipient T cells and thymic progenitors accounted for the high day-60 TCRbeta diversity observed in some patients. Fresh T-cell production supplied most of the T-cell counts and diversity seen one year after transplant. Several hundred graft clones that had expanded were reportedly the source of alpha-beta T cells about two months after transplant.

Comment on this clonotype: Its antigen is currently unknown.

This sample's TCRbeta library carried unique molecular identifier barcodes. MiXCR was run by TCRdb on the PCR reads, yielding one entry per CDR3 protein. The data show about 440,000 distinct CDR3 sequences, approximately 41% seen once. Per germline, CDR1 SGHTA and CDR2 FQGNSA. This CDR3 spans 15 amino acids. V was trimmed by 2 bases and J by 0 bases, leaving 10 bases between them. The source material was PBMCs, sampled before TCRalphabeta/CD19-depleted stem cell transplant. The chain combines TRBV7-2 with TRBJ2-5; maybe TRBD2 (5 bases). The sequence was obtained from a girl aged 2-10 years with aplastic anemia, due to receive a stem cell transplant. CDR3 sequence (DNA): TGTGCCAGCAGCTTATCCCGAGGGAACCAAGAGACCCAGTACTTC. Protein product: CASSLSRGNQETQYF.